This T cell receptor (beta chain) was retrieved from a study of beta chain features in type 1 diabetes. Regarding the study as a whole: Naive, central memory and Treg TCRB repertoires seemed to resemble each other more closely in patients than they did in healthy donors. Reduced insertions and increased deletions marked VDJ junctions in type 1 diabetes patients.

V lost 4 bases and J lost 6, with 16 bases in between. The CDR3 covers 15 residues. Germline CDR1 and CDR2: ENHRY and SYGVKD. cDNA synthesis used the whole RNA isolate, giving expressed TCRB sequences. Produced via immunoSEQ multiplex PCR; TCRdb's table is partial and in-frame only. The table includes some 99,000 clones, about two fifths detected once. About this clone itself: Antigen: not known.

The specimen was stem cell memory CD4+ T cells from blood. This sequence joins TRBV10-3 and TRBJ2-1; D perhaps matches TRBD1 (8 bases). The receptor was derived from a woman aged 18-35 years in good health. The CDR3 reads CAISVGQGGGNEQFF. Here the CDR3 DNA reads TGTGCCATCAGTGTAGGACAGGGAGGGGGCAATGAGCAGTTCTTC.